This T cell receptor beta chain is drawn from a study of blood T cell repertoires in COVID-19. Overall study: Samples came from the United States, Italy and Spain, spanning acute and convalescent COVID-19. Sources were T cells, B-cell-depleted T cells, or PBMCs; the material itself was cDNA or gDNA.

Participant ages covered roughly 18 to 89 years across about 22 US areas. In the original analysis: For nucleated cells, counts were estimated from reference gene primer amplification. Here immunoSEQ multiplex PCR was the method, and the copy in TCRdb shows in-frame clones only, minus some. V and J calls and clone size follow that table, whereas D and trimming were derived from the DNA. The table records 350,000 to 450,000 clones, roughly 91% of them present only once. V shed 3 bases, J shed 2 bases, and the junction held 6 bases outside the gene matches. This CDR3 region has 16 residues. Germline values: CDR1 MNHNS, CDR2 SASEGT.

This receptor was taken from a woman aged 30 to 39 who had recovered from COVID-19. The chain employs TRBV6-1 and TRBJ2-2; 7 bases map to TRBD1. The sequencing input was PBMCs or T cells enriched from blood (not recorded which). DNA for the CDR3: TGTGCCAGCAGTGATCCCGGGACAGCAAACACCGGGGAGCTGTTTTTT. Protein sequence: CASSDPGTANTGELFF.